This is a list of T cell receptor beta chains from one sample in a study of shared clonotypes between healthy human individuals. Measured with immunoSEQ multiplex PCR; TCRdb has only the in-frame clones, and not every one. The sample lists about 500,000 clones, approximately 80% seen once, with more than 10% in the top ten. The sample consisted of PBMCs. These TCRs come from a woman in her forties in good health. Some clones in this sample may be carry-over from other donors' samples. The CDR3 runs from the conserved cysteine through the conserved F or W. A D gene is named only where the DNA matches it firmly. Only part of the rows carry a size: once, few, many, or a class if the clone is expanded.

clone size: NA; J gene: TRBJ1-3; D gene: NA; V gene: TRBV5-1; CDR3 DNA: TGCGCCAGCAGCTGGGACTCTGGAAACACCATATATTTT; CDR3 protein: CASSWDSGNTIYF
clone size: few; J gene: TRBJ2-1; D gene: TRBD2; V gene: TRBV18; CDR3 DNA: TGTGCCAGCTCACCTAGCGGGAGCTCCTACAATGAGCAGTTCTTC; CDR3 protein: CASSPSGSSYNEQFF
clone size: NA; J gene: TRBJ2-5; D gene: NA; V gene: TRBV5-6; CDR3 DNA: TGTGCCAGCAGCTTGGCGGCCGGCGAAGGATTGGGGACCCAGTACTTC; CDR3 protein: CASSLAAGEGLGTQYF
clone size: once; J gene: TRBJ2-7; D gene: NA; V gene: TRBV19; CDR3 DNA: TGTGCCAGTAGTATCGGTCAGCCCTACGAGCAGTACTTC; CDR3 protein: CASSIGQPYEQYF
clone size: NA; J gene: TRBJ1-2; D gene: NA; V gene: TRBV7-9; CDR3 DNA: TGTGCCAGCAGCCTAGACGGGGTCCCAAACTATGGCTACACCTTC; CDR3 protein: CASSLDGVPNYGYTF
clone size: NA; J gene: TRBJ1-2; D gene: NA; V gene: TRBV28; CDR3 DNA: TGTGCCAGCAGTATTCAGGGATCCTACACCTTC; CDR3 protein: CASSIQGSYTF
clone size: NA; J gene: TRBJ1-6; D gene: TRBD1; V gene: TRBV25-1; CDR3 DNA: TGTGCCAGCAGTGAATCTACAGGGGTTACACCCCTCCACTTT; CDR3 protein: CASSESTGVTPLHF
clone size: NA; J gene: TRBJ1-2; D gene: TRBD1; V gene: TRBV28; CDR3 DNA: TGTGCCAGCAATCAATACATGACAGGGTACTATGGCTACACCTTC; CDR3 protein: CASNQYMTGYYGYTF
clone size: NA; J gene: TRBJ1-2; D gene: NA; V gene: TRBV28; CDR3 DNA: TGTGCCAGCAGTCCTGACAGGCAGTATGGCTACACCTTC; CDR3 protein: CASSPDRQYGYTF
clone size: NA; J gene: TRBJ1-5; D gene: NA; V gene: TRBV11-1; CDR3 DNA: TGTGCCAGCAGCCCAGGATTCGGGAGCAATCAGCCCCAGCATTTT; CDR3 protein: CASSPGFGSNQPQHF
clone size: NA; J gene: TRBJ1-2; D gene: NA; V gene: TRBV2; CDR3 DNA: TGTGCCAGCAGCGAGGGTAATACGGTTTATGGCTACACCTTC; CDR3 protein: CASSEGNTVYGYTF
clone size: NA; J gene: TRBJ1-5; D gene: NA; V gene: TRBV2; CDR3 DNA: TGTGCCAGCACCCTAAGGGCAGGGGTAGGTCAGCCCCAGCATTTT; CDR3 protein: CASTLRAGVGQPQHF
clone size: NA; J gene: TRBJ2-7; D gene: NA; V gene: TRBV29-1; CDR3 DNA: TGCAGCGTTGAGGGTAGACAGGCCTACGAGCAGTACTTC; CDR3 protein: CSVEGRQAYEQYF
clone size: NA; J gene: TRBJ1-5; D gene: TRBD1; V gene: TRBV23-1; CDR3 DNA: TGCGCCAGCAGTCAATGGGTTAACGGTTACAGGGGACCCAATCAGCCCCAGCATTTT; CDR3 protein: CASSQWVNGYRGPNQPQHF
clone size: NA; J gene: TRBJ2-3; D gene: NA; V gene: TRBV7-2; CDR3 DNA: TGTGCCAGCGCCTATTCGAGCACAGATACGCAGTATTTT; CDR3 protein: CASAYSSTDTQYF
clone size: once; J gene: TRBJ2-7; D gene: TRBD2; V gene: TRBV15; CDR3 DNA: TGTGCCACCAGCAGAGATCTAGGCGGGAGTGGCTCCTACGAGCAGTACTTC; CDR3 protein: CATSRDLGGSGSYEQYF
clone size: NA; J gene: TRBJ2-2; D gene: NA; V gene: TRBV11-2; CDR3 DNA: TGTGCCAGCCAAAACACCGGGGAGCTGTTTTTT; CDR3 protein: CASQNTGELFF
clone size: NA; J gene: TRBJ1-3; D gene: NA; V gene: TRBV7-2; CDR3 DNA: TGTGCCAGCACCTTCGGCGGTGCCTTAGGAAACACCATATATTTT; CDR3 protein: CASTFGGALGNTIYF
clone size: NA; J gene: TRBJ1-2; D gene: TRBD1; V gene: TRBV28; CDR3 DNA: TGTGCCAGCAGTTTAGGACAGGGGGCTGCCTATGGCTACACCTTC; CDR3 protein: CASSLGQGAAYGYTF
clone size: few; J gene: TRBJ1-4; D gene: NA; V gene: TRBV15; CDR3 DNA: TGTGCCACCAGCGATAGGGTGAAAGAAAAACTGTTTTTT; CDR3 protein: CATSDRVKEKLFF
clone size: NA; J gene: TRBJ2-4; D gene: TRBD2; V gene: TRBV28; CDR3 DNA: TGTGCCAGCAGTTCGCGGGAGGGCTCCAAAAACATTCAGTACTTC; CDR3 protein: CASSSREGSKNIQYF
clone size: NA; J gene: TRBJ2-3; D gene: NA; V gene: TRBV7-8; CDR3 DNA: TGTGCCAGCAGCTTAATCACACGGAGGGCAGATACGCAGTATTTT; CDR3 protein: CASSLITRRADTQYF
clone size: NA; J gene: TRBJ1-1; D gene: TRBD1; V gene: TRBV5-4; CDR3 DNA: TGTGCCAGCAGCTCCCGACAGGGTGGGAACACTGAAGCTTTCTTT; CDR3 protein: CASSSRQGGNTEAFF
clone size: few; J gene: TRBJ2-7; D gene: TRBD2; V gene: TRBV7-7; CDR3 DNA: TGTGCCAGCAGCTTAACTAGCGGGAGCCAAGAGCAGTACTTC; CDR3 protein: CASSLTSGSQEQYF
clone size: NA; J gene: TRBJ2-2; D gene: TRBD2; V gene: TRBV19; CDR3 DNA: TGTGCCAGTAGTATGGGGAGGGTAGATTGGGAGTTGACCGGGGAGCTGTTTTTT; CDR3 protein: CASSMGRVDWELTGELFF
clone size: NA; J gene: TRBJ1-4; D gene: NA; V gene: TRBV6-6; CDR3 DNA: TGTGCCAGCAGTTACAAGGGCTCAACTAATGAAAAACTGTTTTTT; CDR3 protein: CASSYKGSTNEKLFF
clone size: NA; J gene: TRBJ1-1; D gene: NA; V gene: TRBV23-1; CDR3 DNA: TGCGCCAGCAGGCCCGGACCACACACTGAAGCTTTCTTT; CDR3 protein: CASRPGPHTEAFF
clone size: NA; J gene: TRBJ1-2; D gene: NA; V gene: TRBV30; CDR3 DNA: TGTGCCTGGAGTTGGGTCCTTGGCTACACCTTC; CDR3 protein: CAWSWVLGYTF
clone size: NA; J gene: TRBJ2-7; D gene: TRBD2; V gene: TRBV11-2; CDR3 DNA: TGTGCCAGCAGCTCCCGGACTAGAAGCTACGAGCAGTACTTC; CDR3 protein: CASSSRTRSYEQYF
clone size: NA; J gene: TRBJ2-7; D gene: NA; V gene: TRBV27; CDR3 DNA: TGTGCCAGCAGTGTGGCCGGGGGCCTTCGGGAGCAGTACTTC; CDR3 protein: CASSVAGGLREQYF
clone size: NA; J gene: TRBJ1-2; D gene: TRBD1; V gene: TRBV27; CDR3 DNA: TGTGCCAGCAGTATCACCGGACAGGGTCACTATGGCTACACCTTC; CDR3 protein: CASSITGQGHYGYTF
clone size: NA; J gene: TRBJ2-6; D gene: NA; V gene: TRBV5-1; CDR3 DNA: TGCGCCAGCAGCTTGATTGGGGAAGCTGGGGCCAACGTCCTGACTTTC; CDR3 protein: CASSLIGEAGANVLTF